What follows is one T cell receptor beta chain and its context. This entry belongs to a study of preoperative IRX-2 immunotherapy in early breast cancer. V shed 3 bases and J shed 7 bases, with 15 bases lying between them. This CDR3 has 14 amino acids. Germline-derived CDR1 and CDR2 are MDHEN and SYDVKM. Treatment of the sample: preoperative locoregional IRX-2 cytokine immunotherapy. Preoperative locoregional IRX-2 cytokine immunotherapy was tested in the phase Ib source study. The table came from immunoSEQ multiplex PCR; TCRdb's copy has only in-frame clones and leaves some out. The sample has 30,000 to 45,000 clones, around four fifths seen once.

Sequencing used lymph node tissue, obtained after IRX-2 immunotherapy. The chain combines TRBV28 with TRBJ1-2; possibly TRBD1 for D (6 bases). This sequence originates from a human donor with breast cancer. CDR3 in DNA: TGTGCCAGCAGTTTGTTATGGGGGCGCGGTGGCTACACCTTC. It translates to CASSLLWGRGGYTF.